This is a list of T cell receptor beta chains from one sample in a study of cytomegalovirus exposure and HLA in healthy donors. The repertoire was sequenced with immunoSEQ multiplex PCR; TCRdb's copy has only in-frame clones and lacks some. The top ten hold around 2.5% of the sample, which has 76,000 or so clones, around 80% seen once. The sequenced sample was PBMCs. These receptors were obtained from a man aged 25 to 40 in good health and CMV-seronegative. Both conserved end residues are part of each CDR3. D genes are given only for firm matches. Where a row states a size, it is once, few, many or the class of an expanded clone; other rows omit it.

cdr3_aa cdr3_nt j_call d_call clone_size v_call cdr3_length
CASSNGQGFYGYTF TGTGCCAGCAGCAACGGACAGGGCTTCTATGGCTACACCTTC TRBJ1-2 TRBD1 NA TRBV7-2 14
CASSQLRQGTSNQPQHF TGTGCCAGCAGCCAGTTAAGACAGGGGACTAGCAATCAGCCCCAGCATTTT TRBJ1-5 TRBD1 NA TRBV28 17
CASSGTDRSYEQYF TGTGCCAGCAGCGGAACAGACCGTTCCTACGAGCAGTACTTC TRBJ2-7 NA NA TRBV9 14
CASSLELSSYEQYF TGTGCCAGCAGCTTAGAACTTTCTTCCTACGAGCAGTACTTC TRBJ2-7 NA once TRBV11-2 14
CASTLGHPSYGYTF TGTGCCAGCACCTTGGGACATCCCAGCTATGGCTACACCTTC TRBJ1-2 NA NA TRBV7-9 14
CASSPDRVGTGELFF TGTGCCAGCAGCCCGGACAGGGTGGGCACCGGGGAGCTGTTTTTT TRBJ2-2 TRBD1 NA TRBV5-4 15
CASSAEVGGAGGEQYF TGTGCCAGCAGCGCCGAGGTGGGAGGGGCCGGAGGCGAGCAGTACTTC TRBJ2-7 TRBD2 NA TRBV7-2 16
CASSPFPRRDQETQYF TGCGCCAGCAGCCCCTTCCCCCGTCGCGATCAAGAGACCCAGTACTTC TRBJ2-5 NA NA TRBV4-1 16
CASTPGPRVRGNYGYTF TGTGCCAGCACTCCCGGTCCCCGGGTGCGGGGTAACTATGGCTACACCTTC TRBJ1-2 NA NA TRBV27 17
CASSHNGGGYTF TGTGCCAGCAGCCACAATGGTGGCGGCTACACCTTC TRBJ1-2 NA NA TRBV28 12
CASSLDQQNIQYF TGTGCCAGCAGTCTAGACCAGCAGAACATTCAGTACTTC TRBJ2-4 NA few TRBV5-4 13
CAIKSSGADTEAFF TGTGCCATCAAAAGCTCAGGGGCGGACACTGAAGCTTTCTTT TRBJ1-1 NA NA TRBV10-3 14
CASSLAVVGAGEKLFF TGCGCCAGCAGCTTGGCCGTGGTGGGGGCAGGCGAAAAACTGTTTTTT TRBJ1-4 NA few TRBV5-1 16
CASSSGSSSYEQYF TGTGCCAGCAGCTCCGGGTCAAGCTCCTACGAGCAGTACTTC TRBJ2-7 NA few TRBV6-6 14
CATSRGTSVAGGAYEQYF TGTGCCACCAGCAGAGGCACATCCGTAGCGGGAGGGGCCTACGAGCAGTACTTC TRBJ2-7 TRBD2 once TRBV15 18
CASSEGALGYEQYF TGTGCCAGCAGTGAAGGCGCCCTCGGGTACGAGCAGTACTTC TRBJ2-7 NA NA TRBV6-1 14
CASSVTGLSNTEAFF TGTGCCAGCAGTGTTACAGGGCTGTCGAACACTGAAGCTTTCTTT TRBJ1-1 NA NA TRBV6-1 15
CASSLSLSGNTIYF TGTGCCAGCTCCTTGAGCCTCTCTGGAAACACCATATATTTT TRBJ1-3 NA few TRBV2 14
CASRPGTGGATDTQYF TGCGCCAGCAGGCCAGGGACAGGAGGTGCCACAGATACGCAGTATTTT TRBJ2-3 TRBD1 NA TRBV5-1 16
CASRPQRGETQYF TGTGCCAGCAGACCCCAGCGGGGAGAGACCCAGTACTTC TRBJ2-5 TRBD2 once TRBV28 13
CASSPSGLAGGPFSYEQYF TGTGCCAGCAGCCCTAGTGGGCTAGCGGGGGGCCCCTTCTCCTACGAGCAGTACTTC TRBJ2-7 TRBD2 NA TRBV7-2 19
CASSQDQLPLAGRQVNAHNEQFF TGTGCCAGCAGCCAAGACCAACTGCCCCTAGCGGGGAGACAAGTGAACGCCCACAATGAGCAGTTCTTC TRBJ2-1 TRBD2 NA TRBV4-2 23
CASSLGQGAWSAFF TGTGCCAGCAGCTTGGGACAGGGGGCGTGGTCAGCTTTCTTT TRBJ1-1 TRBD1 NA TRBV5-4 14
CASSPRGGSNYGYTF TGTGCCAGCTCACCTCGAGGGGGCTCTAACTATGGCTACACCTTC TRBJ1-2 TRBD1 few TRBV18 15
CASSYLGTGETGELFF TGTGCCAGCAGTTACCTAGGGACAGGGGAAACCGGGGAGCTGTTTTTT TRBJ2-2 TRBD1 NA TRBV6-5 16
CASRGTGRNTDTQYF TGTGCCAGCAGGGGGACAGGGCGTAACACAGATACGCAGTATTTT TRBJ2-3 TRBD1 NA TRBV6-5 15
CASSPSGGITGELFF TGCGCCAGCAGCCCCTCGGGGGGGATCACCGGGGAGCTGTTTTTT TRBJ2-2 TRBD2 NA TRBV4-3 15
CASSLAGGEYEQYF TGTGCCAGCAGCTTAGCGGGCGGGGAATACGAGCAGTACTTC TRBJ2-7 NA NA TRBV7-2 14
CASSFDRSNQPQHF TGTGCCAGCAGCTTTGACAGGTCCAATCAGCCCCAGCATTTT TRBJ1-5 NA NA TRBV7-8 14
CASSQEGTSGSNEQFF TGCGCCAGCAGCCAAGAAGGGACTAGCGGGAGCAATGAGCAGTTCTTC TRBJ2-1 TRBD2 NA TRBV4-1 16
CASGLPQGGRLHF TGTGCTAGTGGTTTGCCTCAGGGAGGCAGGTTGCATTTT TRBJ1-5 NA NA TRBV12-5 13
CATGGGGRTGEQYF TGTGCCACCGGAGGGGGCGGTCGTACGGGGGAGCAGTACTTC TRBJ2-7 NA few TRBV15 14
CASSSNSNQPQHF TGTGCCAGCAGTTCCAATAGCAATCAGCCCCAGCATTTT TRBJ1-5 NA few TRBV27 13
CASSIPGGGNADTQYF TGTGCCAGTAGTATCCCGGGGGGAGGAAATGCAGATACGCAGTATTTT TRBJ2-3 TRBD2 once TRBV19 16
CACQGLPNEKLFF TGTGCCTGCCAGGGACTTCCGAATGAAAAACTGTTTTTT TRBJ1-4 NA NA TRBV30 13
CASSARDKLTGELFF TGTGCCAGCAGCGCCCGGGACAAACTCACCGGGGAGCTGTTTTTT TRBJ2-2 NA NA TRBV5-4 15
CASKSSSNEKLFF TGTGCCAGCAAGAGCTCTTCTAATGAAAAACTGTTTTTT TRBJ1-4 NA NA TRBV7-2 13
CAAQTGQGGVGELFF TGTGCCGCCCAAACAGGACAGGGAGGGGTCGGGGAGCTGTTTTTT TRBJ2-2 NA NA TRBV6-1 15
CASSPGQYNEQYF TGTGCCAGCTCACCGGGACAGTACAACGAGCAGTACTTC TRBJ2-7 TRBD1 NA TRBV18 13
CASRGGGGSAQHF TGTGCCAGCAGGGGAGGGGGGGGGTCAGCCCAGCATTTT TRBJ1-5 NA NA TRBV28 13
CASSSRTGRGWYEQYF TGTGCCAGCAGTTCCCGGACAGGGAGAGGTTGGTACGAGCAGTACTTC TRBJ2-7 TRBD1 NA TRBV28 16